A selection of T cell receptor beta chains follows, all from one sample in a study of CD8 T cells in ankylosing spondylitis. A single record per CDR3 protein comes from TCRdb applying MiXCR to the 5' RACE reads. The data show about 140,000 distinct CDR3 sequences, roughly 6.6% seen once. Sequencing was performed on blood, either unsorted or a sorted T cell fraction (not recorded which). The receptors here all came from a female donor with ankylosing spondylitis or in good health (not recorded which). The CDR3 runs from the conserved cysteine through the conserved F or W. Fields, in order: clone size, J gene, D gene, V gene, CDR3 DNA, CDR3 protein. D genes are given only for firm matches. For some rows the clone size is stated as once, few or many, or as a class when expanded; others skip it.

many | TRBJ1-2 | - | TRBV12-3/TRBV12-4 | TGTGCCAGCAGTTTAGGCCACAGAAACTATGGCTACACCTTC | CASSLGHRNYGYTF
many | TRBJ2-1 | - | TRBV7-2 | TGTGCCAGCAGCTTAACGGGGTCTGCCTACAATGAGCAGTTCTTC | CASSLTGSAYNEQFF
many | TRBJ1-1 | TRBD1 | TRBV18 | TGTGCCAGCTCACCCCTAGACAGGGGGCGGAGGGACACTGAAGCTTTCTTT | CASSPLDRGRRDTEAFF
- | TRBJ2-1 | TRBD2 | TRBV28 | TGTGCCAGCAGTTTCCCCGGGCCGGGGGGGAAGAGCTCCTACAATGAGCAGTTCTTC | CASSFPGPGGKSSYNEQFF
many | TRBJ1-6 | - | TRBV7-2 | TGTGCCAGCAGCTTAGATCAGGGAAGGGATTCACCCCTCCACTTT | CASSLDQGRDSPLHF
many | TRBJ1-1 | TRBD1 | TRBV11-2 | TGTGCCAGCAGCTTTCCGGGACAGCGAGCTTTCTTT | CASSFPGQRAFF
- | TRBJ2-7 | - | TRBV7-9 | TGTGCCAGCGGCCCGTTGCTAGTCTACGAGCAGTACTTC | CASGPLLVYEQYF
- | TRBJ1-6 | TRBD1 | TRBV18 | TGTGCCAGCTCACCTGCCGGGACAGTCCCTTCACCCCTCCACTTT | CASSPAGTVPSPLHF
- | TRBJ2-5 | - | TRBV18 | TGTGCCAGCTCACCAACTCGGGGAGCTTTGGAGACCCAGTACTTC | CASSPTRGALETQYF
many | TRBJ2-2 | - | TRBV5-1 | TGCGCCAGCACCGAAGGTGGGGGATTCACCGGGGAGCTGTTTTTT | CASTEGGGFTGELFF
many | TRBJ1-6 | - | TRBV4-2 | TGTGCCAGCAGCCCGCTGACGGGGCCGGATTCACCCCTCCACTTT | CASSPLTGPDSPLHF
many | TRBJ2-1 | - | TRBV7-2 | TGTGCCAGCAGCCGTGGGGGAGGTCCCAATGAGCAGTTCTTC | CASSRGGGPNEQFF
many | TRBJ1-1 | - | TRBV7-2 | TGTGCCAGCAGCTTAGCTCGGCGGCGAGGAGCTTTCTTT | CASSLARRRGAFF
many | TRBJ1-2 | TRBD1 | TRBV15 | TGTGCCACCAGCAGAGATCACAGGGGTGGCTACACCTTC | CATSRDHRGGYTF
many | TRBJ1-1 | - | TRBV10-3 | TGTGCCATCAGTCAACAGGGAAATACTGAAGCTTTCTTT | CAISQQGNTEAFF
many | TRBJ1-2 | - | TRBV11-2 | TGTGCCAGCAGCTTGGCCCGGTACTATGGCTACACCTTC | CASSLARYYGYTF
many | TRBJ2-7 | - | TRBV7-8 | TGTGCCAGCAGCACACGGACCGAGACCTACGAGCAGTACTTC | CASSTRTETYEQYF
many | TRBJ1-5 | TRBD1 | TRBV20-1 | TGCAGTGCTAAACAGGGGGCTGGTGGCAATCAGCCCCAGCATTTT | CSAKQGAGGNQPQHF
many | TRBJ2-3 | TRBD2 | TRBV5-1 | TGCGCCAGCAGCTTGGGCGGGGGGGCCGATGATACGCAGTATTTT | CASSLGGGADDTQYF
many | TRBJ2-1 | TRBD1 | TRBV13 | TGTGCCAGCAGCTTATCGATGACAGGGGGATTAAATGAGCAGTTCTTC | CASSLSMTGGLNEQFF
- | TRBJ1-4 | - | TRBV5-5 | TGTGCCAGCAGCTTGGCAGGGCAGGGAAACGAAAAACTGTTTTTT | CASSLAGQGNEKLFF
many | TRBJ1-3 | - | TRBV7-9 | TGTGCCAGCAGTTCCGGACAATTCTCTGGAAACACCATATATTTT | CASSSGQFSGNTIYF
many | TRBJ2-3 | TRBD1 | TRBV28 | TGTGCCAGCAGTTTTTCCCCGACAGGGGCCCGCACAGATACGCAGTATTTT | CASSFSPTGARTDTQYF
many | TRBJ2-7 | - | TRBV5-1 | TGCGCCAGCAGCTTGGGACAGGACCCTACCTACGAGCAGTACTTC | CASSLGQDPTYEQYF
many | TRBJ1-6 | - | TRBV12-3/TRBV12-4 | TGTGCCAGCAGTTTGTCGGCTAATTCACCCCTCCACTTT | CASSLSANSPLHF
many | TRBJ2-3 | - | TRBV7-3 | TGTGCCAGCAGCGAGGGACACCCCAGCACAGATACGCAGTATTTT | CASSEGHPSTDTQYF
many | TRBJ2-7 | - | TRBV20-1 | TGCAGTGCTAGTTTGGCAGTTTCCTACGAGCAGTACTTC | CSASLAVSYEQYF
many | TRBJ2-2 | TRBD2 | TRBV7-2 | TGTGCCAGCAGCTGGGGGGGTGCGAACACCGGGGAGCTGTTTTTT | CASSWGGANTGELFF
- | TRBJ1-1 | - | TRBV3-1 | TGTGCCAGCAGCCGTATATGGGGTCCCACTGAAGCTTTCTTT | CASSRIWGPTEAFF
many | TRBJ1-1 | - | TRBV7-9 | TGTGCCAGCAGCTTTGGGAGAACGGGATTGAACACTGAAGCTTTCTTT | CASSFGRTGLNTEAFF
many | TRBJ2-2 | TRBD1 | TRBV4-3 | TGCGCCAGCAGCCAGAGACAGGGGGGCACCGGGGAGCTGTTTTTT | CASSQRQGGTGELFF
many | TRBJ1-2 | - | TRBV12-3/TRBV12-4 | TGTGCCAGCACTCCGACAGGATATGGCTACACCTTC | CASTPTGYGYTF
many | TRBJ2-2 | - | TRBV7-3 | TGTGCCAGCAGCTTATATGCGACATCGAACACCGGGGAGCTGTTTTTT | CASSLYATSNTGELFF
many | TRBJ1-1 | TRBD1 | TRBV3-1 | TGTGCCAGCAGCCGAAGACAGGGTGGTACTGAAGCTTTCTTT | CASSRRQGGTEAFF
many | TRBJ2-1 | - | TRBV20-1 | TGCAGTGCTAGAGATTGGGCCAGGTACAATGAGCAGTTCTTC | CSARDWARYNEQFF
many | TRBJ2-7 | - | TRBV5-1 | TGCGCCAGCAGTCGCACCTCCTACGAGCAGTACTTC | CASSRTSYEQYF
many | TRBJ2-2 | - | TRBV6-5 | TGTGCCAGCAGTTACTGGAGGGTCGTTTACACCGGGGAGCTGTTTTTT | CASSYWRVVYTGELFF
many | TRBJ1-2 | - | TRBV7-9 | TGTGCCAGCAGCACCTCGGACGTCCACGCGGGCTACACCTTC | CASSTSDVHAGYTF
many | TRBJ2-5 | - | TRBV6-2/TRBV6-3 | TGTGCCACCAACCTGGCTGGAGGAAGAGAGACCCAGTACTTC | CATNLAGGRETQYF
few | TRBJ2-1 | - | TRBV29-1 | TGCAGCGTTGTGCAGGGATCCTACAATGAGCAGTTCTTC | CSVVQGSYNEQFF
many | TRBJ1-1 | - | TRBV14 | TGTGCCAGCAGCCAGAATCTAAACACTGAAGCTTTCTTT | CASSQNLNTEAFF
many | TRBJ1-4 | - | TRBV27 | TGTGCCAGCAGTTATGGGACCTCACGGAGTGAAAAACTGTTTTTT | CASSYGTSRSEKLFF